A single sample is the source of the 28 T cell receptor beta chains below, sequenced in a study of OX40 agonist ivuxolimab in advanced cancers. Data came from immunoSEQ multiplex PCR; TCRdb stores just in-frame clones and leaves some out. There are about 95,000 clones in the sample; approximately 85% occur only once, and 3.8% lies in the top ten. Sequencing used CD4+ or CD8+ T cells sorted from blood, obtained in a trial of the OX40 agonist ivuxolimab. The source is an adult with an advanced solid tumor such as melanoma, head and neck, liver or kidney cancer.

The chain joins TRBV7-8 to TRBJ2-5; 7 positions match TRBD2. The end of the DNA fits TRBJ2-7 better, so the J call may be wrong. Germline V CDR1 and CDR2: SGHVS, FQNEAQ. This CDR3 comprises 15 residues. The CDR3 loop reads CASRRGRGGIYEQYF. In DNA form, the CDR3 reads TGTGCCAGCAGACGAGGGAGGGGAGGCATCTACGAGCAGTACTTC.

V and J are TRBV5-6 and TRBJ2-4; no clear D gene. The germline gives CDR1 SGHDT, CDR2 YYEEEE. The CDR3 is 17 amino acids. Trimming removed 0 bases at V and 1 base at J, with 14 bases between. This CDR3 reads CASSLGGVDSAKNIQYF. The CDR3, as DNA: TGTGCCAGCAGCTTGGGTGGGGTAGATTCGGCCAAAAACATTCAGTACTTC.

This sequence joins TRBV7-9 and TRBJ2-1; no definite D call. This CDR3 has 14 residues. V gave up 1 base and J gave up 0 bases, with 4 bases separating them. Germline CDR1 and CDR2: SEHNR and FQNEAQ (reference sequence). This chain's CDR3 is CASSLVGSYNEQFF. CDR3 DNA: TGTGCCAGCAGCTTAGTGGGCTCCTACAATGAGCAGTTCTTC. Combining the CDR3 with reference TRBV7-9 and TRBJ2-1 gives the whole variable domain DTGVSQNPRHKITKRGQNVTFRCDPISEHNRLYWYRQTLGQGPEFLTYFQNEAQLEKSRLLSDRFSAERPKGSFSTLEIQRTEQGDSAMYLCASSLVGSYNEQFFGPGTRLTVL.

CDR3: CASSLGRTGEQPQHF. The CDR3 DNA follows: TGTGCCAGCAGCTTGGGGCGGACAGGGGAACAGCCCCAGCATTTT. The chain recombines TRBV5-5 with TRBJ1-5; 9 bases line up with TRBD1. This CDR3 contains 15 residues. Losses at the gene ends were 0 bases for V and 7 bases for J; bases not matched to a gene: 5. Germline CDR1 and CDR2: SGHKS and YYEKEE (reference sequence). Based on the CDR3 plus reference TRBV5-5 and TRBJ1-5, the full variable domain is DAGVTQSPTHLIKTRGQQVTLRCSPISGHKSVSWYQQVLGQGPQFIFQYYEKEERGRGNFPDRFSARQFPNYSSELNVNALLLGDSALYLCASSLGRTGEQPQHFGDGTRLSIL.

This clone was picked up one time. The chain couples TRBV7-6 to TRBJ2-2, with TRBD1 as a possible D gene (6 bases). The germline V and J ends were trimmed by 5 bases and 5 bases, with 18 bases remaining between them. The CDR3 runs 16 residues. Per the germline V gene, CDR1 is SGHVS and CDR2 is FNYEAQ. Here the CDR3 reads CASSQNKGESTGELFF. Written as DNA, the CDR3 is TGTGCCAGCAGCCAAAATAAGGGGGAGAGTACCGGGGAGCTGTTTTTT.

The genes are TRBV4-1 and TRBJ1-2; 8 bases match TRBD1. The CDR3 runs 18 residues. J lost 5 bases, V lost 4 bases, and 18 bases had no gene match. The germline CDR1 and CDR2 sequences are MGHRA and YSYEKL. The DNA for the CDR3 is TGCGCCAGCAGCCTTCGGGGGTGGCGGACAGGGCGGGGGTATGGCTACACCTTC. This codes for CASSLRGWRTGRGYGYTF.

This clone has only one observation. CDR3: CASSFPLGSGSYNEQFF. For the CDR3, the DNA is TGTGCCAGCAGTTTCCCCCTGGGTAGCGGGAGTTACAATGAGCAGTTCTTC. The chain combines TRBV28 with TRBJ2-1, with 9 bases fitting TRBD2. The CDR3 covers 17 residues. Germline lookup yields CDR1 MDHEN and CDR2 SYDVKM. V lost 3 bases, J lost 4 bases, and 10 bases stayed unmatched.

This chain connects TRBV19 to TRBJ2-7; D perhaps matches TRBD2 (7 bases). The CDR3 sequence is 12 residues long. Germline CDR1 and CDR2: LNHDA and SQIVND (reference sequence). V gave up 10 bases and J gave up 5 bases, with 15 bases separating them. CDR3 bases: TGTGCCACCGGGGGGAAGGGGGACGAGCAGTACTTC. It specifies CATGGKGDEQYF.

DNA for the CDR3: TGTGCCAGCAGGCCTAGCGGGAGCAGTGGTGAGCAGTTCTTC. Its protein is CASRPSGSSGEQFF. V gene TRBV2 combines with J gene TRBJ2-1; TRBD2 agrees at 10 bases. With V trimmed by 6 bases and J by 9 bases, 8 bases remained unmatched. CDR1 SNHLY and CDR2 FYNNEI come from the germline V gene. The CDR3 covers 14 residues.

This clone appeared a few times. The J gene is TRBJ1-2, the V gene TRBV13, with 7 bases identical to TRBD1. Germline loops: CDR1 PRHDT, CDR2 FYEKMQ (reference sequence). The CDR3 is 15 amino acids. V was pared by 2 bases and J by 4 bases, with 7 bases of the junction left unmatched. Here the CDR3 reads CASSLRDSGIYGYTF. The CDR3 nucleotides are TGTGCCAGCAGCTTAAGGGACAGTGGCATCTATGGCTACACCTTC.

This clone was seen at least ten times. Other DNA variants within this sample encode the same CDR3. This chain connects TRBV5-1 to TRBJ2-2; D unclear. V was trimmed by 1 base and J by 4 bases, leaving 5 bases between them. This CDR3 has 13 residues. Germline lookup yields CDR1 SGHRS and CDR2 YFSETQ. CDR3 DNA: TGCGCCAGCAGCTTGATACCCACCGGGGAGCTGTTTTTT. Encoded protein: CASSLIPTGELFF.

This clone showed up just a few times. The rearrangement joins TRBV4-3 to TRBJ2-7; 7 bases are a match to TRBD1. V dropped 0 bases and J dropped 2; count of bases not matched to a gene: 4. Germline CDR1 and CDR2: LGHNA and YSLEER. The CDR3 is made up of 15 amino acids. The CDR3 DNA is TGCGCCAGCAGCCAAGAACAGGGGATTGCCTACGAGCAGTACTTC. This codes for CASSQEQGIAYEQYF.

The chain employs TRBV6-5 and TRBJ1-4; D call uncertain. Trimming stripped 0 bases from V and 8 bases from J, with 13 bases between. The V gene's germline CDR1 is MNHEY and CDR2 SVGAGI. The length of the CDR3 is 15 residues. The DNA for the CDR3 is TGTGCCAGCAGTTACTCTGTAGGGAGTTGGGAAAAACTGTTTTTT. Amino acids: CASSYSVGSWEKLFF.

This chain connects TRBV5-1 to TRBJ1-2; 7 positions match TRBD1. The junction had 8 bases not matched to a gene; V was cut back by 1 base and J by 2 bases. CDR3 length: 16 amino acids. Germline V gene sequence: CDR1 SGHRS, CDR2 YFSETQ. In DNA form, the CDR3 reads TGCGCCAGCAGCTTGAGTCCCGGGACAGTAAACTATGGCTACACCTTC. This codes for CASSLSPGTVNYGYTF.

Comment on this clone: One end of the junction does not line up with germline, which may come from a read error. This chain connects TRBV4-3 to TRBJ2-7; D may be TRBD2 (5 bases). The CDR3 has 14 amino acids. Germline V gene sequence: CDR1 LGHNA, CDR2 YSLEER. The chain's CDR3 is CASSQVRPMGSRNF. DNA for the CDR3: TGCGCCAGCAGCCAAGTTAGGCCTATGGGGAGTCGGAACTTC.

The CDR3, as DNA: TGTGCCAGTAAAACGGGGACTGGTAATGAAAAACTGTTTTTT. This gives the protein CASKTGTGNEKLFF. This chain links TRBV5-6 with TRBJ1-4; TRBD1 might be the D (5 bases). The ends were cut back, 8 bases at V and 4 bases at J, with 15 bases in the middle. The V gene's germline CDR1 is SGHDT and CDR2 YYEEEE. The CDR3 runs to 14 residues.

This sequence joins TRBV5-4 and TRBJ2-5, with D possibly being TRBD1 (6 bases). Germline V gene data show CDR1 as SGHNT and CDR2 as YYREEE (reference sequence). The CDR3 has 13 residues. V was cut by 4 bases and J by 3 bases, with 10 bases left in between. The CDR3 region has the DNA TGTGCCAGCAGCCATAAGGGGGAAGAGACCCAGTACTTC. It codes for CASSHKGEETQYF. Drawing the rest from reference TRBV5-4 and TRBJ2-5, the complete variable domain is ETGVTQSPTHLIKTRGQQVTLRCSSQSGHNTVSWYQQALGQGPQFIFQYYREEENGRGNFPPRFSGLQFPNYSSELNVNALELDDSALYLCASSHKGEETQYFGPGTRLLVL.

V usage is TRBV7-2 and J usage is TRBJ2-5; TRBD1 aligns across 12 bases. This CDR3 contains 16 residues. The germline V gene encodes CDR1 SGHTA and CDR2 FQGNSA. The V gene end was trimmed by 5 bases and the J gene end by 5 bases; junction bases not matched to a gene: 9. CDR3 bases: TGTGCCAGCAGCCCGCTGGGGACAGGGGGCACCGAGACCCAGTACTTC. Translation gives CASSPLGTGGTETQYF.

This clone was seen a single time. The chain combines TRBV28 with TRBJ2-3, with TRBD1 as a possible D gene (5 bases). V was clipped by 5 bases and J by 2 bases, with 14 bases between them. This CDR3 has 15 amino acids. Germline V lookup: CDR1 MDHEN, CDR2 SYDVKM. The CDR3 bases are TGTGCCAGCAGTCTCCCGACAGAGCTCACAGATACGCAGTATTTT. Translated: CASSLPTELTDTQYF. The complete variable domain, with remaining parts taken from reference TRBV28 and TRBJ2-3, reads DVKVTQSSRYLVKRTGEKVFLECVQDMDHENMFWYRQDPGLGLRLIYFSYDVKMKEKGDIPEGYSVSREKKERFSLILESASTNQTSMYLCASSLPTELTDTQYFGPGTRLTVL.

V is TRBV6-6 and J is TRBJ2-2; TRBD2 might be the D (6 bases). V was cut by 11 bases and J by 5 bases, with 6 bases left in between. CDR1 is MNHNY, CDR2 SVGAGI, per germline (reference sequence). The CDR3 length is 10 residues. For the CDR3, the DNA is TGTGCCGGGGGGACCGGGGAGCTGTTTTTT. Residues: CAGGTGELFF.

This chain uses TRBV11-2 with TRBJ2-1, with a weak D call TRBD1 (5 bases). V was cut by 3 bases and J by 9 bases, with 12 bases left in between. In germline, CDR1 is SGHAT, CDR2 FQNNGV. The CDR3 consists of 13 residues. The CDR3 spells CASSFLQGPEQFF. The CDR3 DNA sequence: TGTGCCAGCAGCTTCCTCCAGGGTCCTGAGCAGTTCTTC.

This clone was detected once. The CDR3 DNA reads as TGCGCCAGCAGCTCTAGCGCTAAGGGGGTCCCAGATGGCTACACCTTC. Its translation: CASSSSAKGVPDGYTF. The rearrangement links TRBV4-1 to TRBJ1-2, with D perhaps TRBD1 (6 bases). Germline V gene sequence: CDR1 MGHRA, CDR2 YSYEKL. The CDR3 extends over 16 amino acids. V was shortened by 5 bases and J by 6 bases, with 22 bases between the two germline ends.

This chain joins TRBV4-3 and TRBJ2-7, with a weak D call TRBD2 (5 bases). Germline-derived CDR1 and CDR2 are LGHNA and YSLEER. V dropped 0 bases and J dropped 1 base, with 10 bases sitting between them. The length of the CDR3 is 15 residues. CDR3 region: CASSQDVLASYEQYF. CDR3 bases: TGCGCCAGCAGCCAAGATGTGTTAGCGTCCTACGAGCAGTACTTC.

V and J are TRBV11-2 and TRBJ2-7; maybe TRBD1 (6 bases). Between the trimmed V and J ends, which lost 1 base and 3 bases, there was a span of 10 bases. CDR1 is SGHAT and CDR2 is FQNNGV in the germline V gene. The CDR3 extends over 14 amino acids. Written as DNA, the CDR3 is TGTGCCAGCAGCTTAGGACAGGTTTTCTACGAGCAGTACTTC. Translation: CASSLGQVFYEQYF.

In its sample, this clone was seen once. The rearrangement uses TRBV7-2 and TRBJ2-5, with D hard to call. V was trimmed by 2 bases and J by 2 bases, leaving 6 bases between them. CDR1 is SGHTA and CDR2 is FQGNSA in the germline V gene. CDR3 length: 13 amino acids. CDR3 in amino acids: CASSLFTQETQYF. The CDR3 DNA reads as TGTGCCAGCAGCTTATTTACTCAAGAGACCCAGTACTTC.

The V call is TRBV5-6, the J call TRBJ2-2, with D perhaps matching TRBD1 (6 bases). Trimming cost V 9 bases and J 4 bases, with 19 bases left between them. The length of the CDR3 is 15 residues. The V gene's germline CDR1 is SGHDT and CDR2 YYEEEE. The CDR3 here is CAIKYRALSTGELFF. DNA of the CDR3: TGTGCCATTAAATACAGGGCCTTATCCACCGGGGAGCTGTTTTTT.

This chain connects TRBV5-8 to TRBJ2-7; D is perhaps TRBD1 (6 bases). CDR1 is SGHTS and CDR2 is YDEGEE in the germline V gene. V was shortened by 2 bases and J by 0 bases, with 6 bases between the two germline ends. There are 13 residues in the CDR3. The CDR3: CASSFRGSYEQYF. The CDR3 region has the DNA TGTGCCAGCAGCTTCAGGGGCTCCTACGAGCAGTACTTC.

The V and J genes are TRBV7-2 and TRBJ1-6; D possibly corresponds to TRBD1 (6 bases). The CDR3 runs 16 residues. Trimming removed 6 bases from V and 10 bases from J, with 22 bases in between. Per the germline V gene, CDR1 is SGHTA and CDR2 is FQGNSA. The chain's CDR3 is CASRLGATGDNSPLHF. The CDR3, as DNA: TGTGCCAGCAGGTTGGGTGCCACCGGGGACAACTCACCCCTCCACTTT.